Detailed here is one T cell receptor (beta chain). The antigen is unknown. A much larger clonotype is one base distant, so this may be a read error. The CDR3 sequence is 15 residues long. Trimming stripped 2 bases from V and 3 bases from J, with 13 bases between. Germline CDR1 is KGHSH and CDR2 is LQKENI. Breast cancer patients provided tissue from their axillary draining lymph nodes. This sample is drawn from a study of breast tumors, draining lymph nodes, adjacent tissues. Study-level points and caveats: Tumors had less TCR diversity than lymph nodes, more than nontumor tissue. Compared with basal-like, luminal-like tumors shared significantly more repertoire with nontumor tissue.

TCRdb fed the multiplex PCR reads into MiXCR, producing one record per CDR3 protein. The sample has roughly 120,000 distinct CDR3 sequences, 20% seen once; the top ten hold approximately 3.5%. The sequence came from a female donor with breast cancer. Some clones in this sample may be carry-over from other donors' samples. Input material: axillary lymph node tissue. The rearrangement uses TRBV18 and TRBJ1-2; TRBD1 is a possible D gene (6 bases). CDR3 in amino acids: CASSPTRTEDYGYTF. CDR3 nucleotide sequence: TGTGCCAGCTCACCAACACGGACAGAGGACTATGGCTACACCTTC.